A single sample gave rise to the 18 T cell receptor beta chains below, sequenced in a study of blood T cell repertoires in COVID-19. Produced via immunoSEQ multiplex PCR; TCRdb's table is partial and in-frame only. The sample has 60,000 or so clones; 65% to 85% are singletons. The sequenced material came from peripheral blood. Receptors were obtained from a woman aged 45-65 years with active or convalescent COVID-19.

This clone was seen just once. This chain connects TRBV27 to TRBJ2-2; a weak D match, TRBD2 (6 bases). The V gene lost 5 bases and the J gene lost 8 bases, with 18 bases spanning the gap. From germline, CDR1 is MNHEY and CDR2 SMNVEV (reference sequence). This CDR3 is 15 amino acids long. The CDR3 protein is CASSLHSTRGGELFF. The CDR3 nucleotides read TGTGCCAGCAGTCTCCACTCGACTAGAGGAGGGGAGCTGTTTTTT.

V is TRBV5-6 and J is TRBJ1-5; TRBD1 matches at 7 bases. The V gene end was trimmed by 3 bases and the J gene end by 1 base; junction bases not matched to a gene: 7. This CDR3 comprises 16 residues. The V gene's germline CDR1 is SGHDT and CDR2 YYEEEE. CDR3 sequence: CASSSGQARSNQPQHF. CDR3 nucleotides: TGTGCCAGCAGCTCCGGACAGGCAAGGAGCAATCAGCCCCAGCATTTT.

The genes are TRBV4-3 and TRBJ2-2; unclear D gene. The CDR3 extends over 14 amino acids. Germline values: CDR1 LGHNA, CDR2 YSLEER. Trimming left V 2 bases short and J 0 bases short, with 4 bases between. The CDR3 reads CASSQTTNTGELFF. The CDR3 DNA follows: TGCGCCAGCAGCCAAACAACGAACACCGGGGAGCTGTTTTTT.

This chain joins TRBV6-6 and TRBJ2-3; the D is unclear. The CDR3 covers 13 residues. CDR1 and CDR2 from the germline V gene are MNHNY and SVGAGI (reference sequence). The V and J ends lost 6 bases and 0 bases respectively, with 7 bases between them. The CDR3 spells CASSLDSTDTQYF. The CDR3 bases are TGTGCCAGCAGCCTAGATAGCACAGATACGCAGTATTTT.

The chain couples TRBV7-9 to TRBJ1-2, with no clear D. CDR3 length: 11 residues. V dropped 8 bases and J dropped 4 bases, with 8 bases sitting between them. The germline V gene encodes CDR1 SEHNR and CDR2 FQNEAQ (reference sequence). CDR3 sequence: CASSVLYGYTF. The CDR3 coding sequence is TGTGCCAGCTCTGTCCTCTATGGCTACACCTTC.

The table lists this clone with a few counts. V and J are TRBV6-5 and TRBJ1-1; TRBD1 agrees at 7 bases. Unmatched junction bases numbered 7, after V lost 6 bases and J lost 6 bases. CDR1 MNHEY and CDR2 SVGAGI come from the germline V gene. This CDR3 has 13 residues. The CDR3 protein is CASRPGQIAEAFF. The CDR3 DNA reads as TGTGCCAGCAGGCCGGGACAGATCGCTGAAGCTTTCTTT.

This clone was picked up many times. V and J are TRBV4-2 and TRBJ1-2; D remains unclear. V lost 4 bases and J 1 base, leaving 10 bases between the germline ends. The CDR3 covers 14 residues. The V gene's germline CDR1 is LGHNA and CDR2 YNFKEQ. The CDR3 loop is CASSRSRDNYGYTF. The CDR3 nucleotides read TGTGCCAGCAGCCGGTCACGGGATAACTATGGCTACACCTTC.

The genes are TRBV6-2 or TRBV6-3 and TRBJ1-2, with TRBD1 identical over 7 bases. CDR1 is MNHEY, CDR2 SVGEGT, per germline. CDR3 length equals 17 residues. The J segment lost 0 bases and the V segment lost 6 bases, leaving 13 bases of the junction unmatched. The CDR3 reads CASSHRDSALSNYGYTF. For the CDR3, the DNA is TGTGCCAGCAGCCACCGGGACAGCGCATTATCTAACTATGGCTACACCTTC.

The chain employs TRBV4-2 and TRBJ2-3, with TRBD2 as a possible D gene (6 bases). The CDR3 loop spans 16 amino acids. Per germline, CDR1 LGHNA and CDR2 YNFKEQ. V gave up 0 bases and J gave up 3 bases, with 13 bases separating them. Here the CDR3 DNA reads TGTGCCAGCAGCCAAGATCCTAGCGTGGCTACAGATACGCAGTATTTT. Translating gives CASSQDPSVATDTQYF.

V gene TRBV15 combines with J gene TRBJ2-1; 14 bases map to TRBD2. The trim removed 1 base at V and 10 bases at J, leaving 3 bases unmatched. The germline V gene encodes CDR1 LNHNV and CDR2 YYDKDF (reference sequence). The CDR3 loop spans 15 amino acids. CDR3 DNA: TGTGCCACCAGCAGAGGGACTAGCGGGAGGTTAGAGCAGTTCTTC. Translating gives CATSRGTSGRLEQFF.

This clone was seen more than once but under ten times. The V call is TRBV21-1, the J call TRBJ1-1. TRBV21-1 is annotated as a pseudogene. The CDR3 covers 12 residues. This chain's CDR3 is CASSKSGTEAFF. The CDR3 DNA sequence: TGTGCCAGCAGCAAATCCGGCACTGAAGCTTTCTTT.

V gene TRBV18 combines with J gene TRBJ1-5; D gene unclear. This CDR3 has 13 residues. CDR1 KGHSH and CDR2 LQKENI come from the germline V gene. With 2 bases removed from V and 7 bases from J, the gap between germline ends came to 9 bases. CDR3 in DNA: TGTGCCAGCTCACCAGAAAACCAGCAGCCCCAGCATTTT. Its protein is CASSPENQQPQHF.

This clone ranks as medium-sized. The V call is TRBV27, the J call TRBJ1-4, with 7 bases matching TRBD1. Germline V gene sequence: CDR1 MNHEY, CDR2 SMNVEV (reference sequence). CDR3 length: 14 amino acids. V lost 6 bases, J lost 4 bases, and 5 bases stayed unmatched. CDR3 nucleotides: TGTGCCAGCAGCTCCCGGGACAGTAATGAAAAACTGTTTTTT. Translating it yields CASSSRDSNEKLFF.

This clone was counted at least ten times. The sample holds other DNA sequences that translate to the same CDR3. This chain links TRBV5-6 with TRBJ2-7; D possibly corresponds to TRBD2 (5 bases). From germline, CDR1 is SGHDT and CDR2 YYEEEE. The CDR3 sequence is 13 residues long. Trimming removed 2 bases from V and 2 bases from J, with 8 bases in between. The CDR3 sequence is CASSLLGTYEQYF. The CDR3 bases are TGTGCCAGCAGCTTACTAGGGACCTACGAGCAGTACTTC.

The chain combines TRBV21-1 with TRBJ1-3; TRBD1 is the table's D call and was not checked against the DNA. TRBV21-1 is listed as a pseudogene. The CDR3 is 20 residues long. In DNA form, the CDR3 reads TGTGCCAGCAGCAATTGTCCCGGGACAGGGGGCGGTTCGCCTGGAAACACCATATATTTT. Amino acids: CASSNCPGTGGGSPGNTIYF.

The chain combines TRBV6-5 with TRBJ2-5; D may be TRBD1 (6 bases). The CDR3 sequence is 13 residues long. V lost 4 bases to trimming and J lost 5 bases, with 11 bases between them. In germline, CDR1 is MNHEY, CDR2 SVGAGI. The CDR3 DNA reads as TGTGCCAGCAGTTTAAATAGGGGGGAGACCCAGTACTTC. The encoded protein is CASSLNRGETQYF.

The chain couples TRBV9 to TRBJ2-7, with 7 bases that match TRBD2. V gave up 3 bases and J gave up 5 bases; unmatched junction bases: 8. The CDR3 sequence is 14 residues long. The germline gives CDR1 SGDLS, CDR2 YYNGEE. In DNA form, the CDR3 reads TGTGCCAGCAGCGCGAGCGGGAATGGCAACGAGCAGTACTTC. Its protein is CASSASGNGNEQYF. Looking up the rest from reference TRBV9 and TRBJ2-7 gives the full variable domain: DSGVTQTPKHLITATGQRVTLRCSPRSGDLSVYWYQQSLDQGLQFLIQYYNGEERAKGNILERFSAQQFPDLHSELNLSSLELGDSALYFCASSASGNGNEQYFGPGTRLTVT.

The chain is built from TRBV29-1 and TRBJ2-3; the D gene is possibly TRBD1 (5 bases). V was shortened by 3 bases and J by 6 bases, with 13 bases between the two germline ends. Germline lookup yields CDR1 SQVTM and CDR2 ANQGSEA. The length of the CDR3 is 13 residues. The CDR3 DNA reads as TGCAGCGTTGAGTGGACCAGACAGGATACGCAGTATTTT. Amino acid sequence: CSVEWTRQDTQYF.